The 28 T cell receptor beta chains below come from one sample, sequenced in a study of regulatory T cells in long-lasting Graves disease. Indicated time point: newly diagnosed GD, antithyroid drugs for less than 3 months. Generation of the TCR library employed RNA extracted from PBMCs. Sequencing libraries for TCR beta were prepared with iRepertoire HTBI primers and Arm-PCR of CDR3 regions. TCRdb processed the multiplex PCR reads anew with MiXCR; each CDR3 protein has one entry. The sample lists roughly 400,000 distinct CDR3 sequences, approximately 16% occurring once. The data were also submitted as part of a second study, on T cells in Graves' hyperthyroidism and ophthalmopathy.

Specimen: peripheral blood mononuclear cells (PBMCs), collected at new diagnosis, from a patient treated with antithyroid drugs. The receptors come from a young woman with Graves disease.

The rearrangement uses TRBV12-3 or TRBV12-4 and TRBJ1-5, with D hard to call. V lost 6 bases and J lost 2, with 17 bases in between. The CDR3 length is 16 residues. CDR3 in amino acids: CASSPVPGTGNQPQHF. For the CDR3, the DNA is TGTGCCAGCAGCCCAGTCCCAGGCACCGGCAATCAGCCCCAGCATTTT.

This clonotype was seen a handful of times. The genes are TRBV20-1 and TRBJ2-3; 11 bases align to TRBD2. The CDR3 is made up of 14 amino acids. Germline CDR1 DFQATT, CDR2 SNEGSKA (reference sequence). CDR3 amino acids: CSPLAGDFTDTQYF. CDR3 DNA sequence: TGCAGCCCACTAGCGGGAGATTTCACAGATACGCAGTATTTT.

This clonotype was seen repeatedly, ten times or more. This chain joins TRBV13 and TRBJ2-7; no clear D gene. Germline CDR1 reads PRHDT; CDR2 reads FYEKMQ (reference sequence). Trimming took off 0 bases at V and 3 bases at J, with 12 bases between the two ends. This CDR3 region has 15 residues. The CDR3 reads CASSLGRLENYEQYF. CDR3 DNA: TGTGCCAGCAGCTTAGGTAGACTCGAGAACTACGAGCAGTACTTC.

In its sample, this clonotype was seen many times. The CDR3 here is CSAAGTREQYF. CDR3 nucleotides: TGCAGCGCGGCGGGGACGCGGGAGCAGTACTTC. This sequence joins TRBV29-1 and TRBJ2-7; D is possibly TRBD2 (6 bases). This CDR3 has 11 amino acids. V was shortened by 7 bases and J by 7 bases, with 14 bases between the two germline ends. Germline V lookup: CDR1 SQVTM, CDR2 ANQGSEA.

In this sample, this clonotype turned up many times. The rearrangement joins TRBV2 to TRBJ1-4, with D possibly being TRBD1 (5 bases). Germline V gene sequence: CDR1 SNHLY, CDR2 FYNNEI. V lost 4 bases and J 8 bases, leaving 11 bases between the germline ends. The CDR3 is 13 amino acids. CDR3 loop: CASSADSYEKLFF. The CDR3 DNA is TGTGCCAGCAGTGCCGACAGCTACGAAAAACTGTTTTTT. Combining the CDR3 with reference TRBV2 and TRBJ1-4 gives the whole variable domain EPEVTQTPSHQVTQMGQEVILRCVPISNHLYFYWYRQILGQKVEFLVSFYNNEISEKSEIFDDQFSVERPDGSNFTLKIRSTKLEDSAMYFCASSADSYEKLFFGSGTQLSVL.

This clonotype was recorded at least ten times. This chain links TRBV30 with TRBJ1-6; D uncertain. The CDR3 runs to 12 residues. V was trimmed by 5 bases and J by 4 bases, leaving 6 bases between them. Per the germline V gene, CDR1 is GTSNPN and CDR2 is SVGIG (reference sequence). CDR3 nucleotides: TGTGCCTGGGACAAGTATAATTCACCCCTCCACTTT. It yields the protein CAWDKYNSPLHF.

The chain carries TRBV25-1 and TRBJ1-2; D not certain. CDR3 length: 13 amino acids. V lost 4 bases to trimming and J lost 7 bases, with 13 bases between them. The germline V gene encodes CDR1 MGHDK and CDR2 SYGVNS. CDR3 region: CASSAPLGSGYTF. In nucleotides, the CDR3 is TGTGCCAGCAGTGCCCCCCTAGGGTCTGGCTACACCTTC.

V and J are TRBV18 and TRBJ1-1; no clear D. Trimming pared 1 base from V and 0 bases from J, leaving 12 bases between. CDR3 length equals 16 residues. Germline CDR1 and CDR2: KGHSH and LQKENI. CDR3 amino acids: CASSPREVVMNTEAFF. The CDR3 coding sequence is TGTGCCAGCTCACCACGGGAGGTGGTCATGAACACTGAAGCTTTCTTT.

This clonotype was picked up many times. The genes are TRBV28 and TRBJ2-7; D may be TRBD2 (5 bases). The CDR3 has 14 amino acids. Trimming removed 6 bases from V and 0 bases from J, with 12 bases in between. CDR1 is MDHEN and CDR2 is SYDVKM in the germline V gene. CDR3 residues: CASSRPGNSYEQYF. The CDR3 DNA follows: TGTGCCAGCAGCCGCCCCGGGAACTCCTACGAGCAGTACTTC. Together with reference TRBV28 and TRBJ2-7, the CDR3 gives the full variable domain: DVKVTQSSRYLVKRTGEKVFLECVQDMDHENMFWYRQDPGLGLRLIYFSYDVKMKEKGDIPEGYSVSREKKERFSLILESASTNQTSMYLCASSRPGNSYEQYFGPGTRLTVT.

In this sample, this clonotype turned up many times. The chain carries TRBV27 and TRBJ1-6; the D is unclear. Trimming cost V 6 bases and J 14 bases, with 20 bases left between them. Per germline, CDR1 MNHEY and CDR2 SMNVEV (reference sequence). The CDR3 extends over 14 amino acids. CDR3 nucleotides: TGTGCCAGCAGAAGTGTCCGGACGGCCTTCTCCCTCCACTTT. Translating it yields CASRSVRTAFSLHF.

The sample holds many counts of this clonotype. This chain links TRBV20-1 with TRBJ2-5; 7 positions agree with TRBD1. V lost 3 bases and J lost 3; bases outside the gene matches: 4. CDR1 DFQATT and CDR2 SNEGSKA come from the germline V gene (reference sequence). The CDR3 is 13 amino acids. CDR3 DNA sequence: TGCAGTGCTAGGACCGGGACAGAAGAGACCCAGTACTTC. As protein: CSARTGTEETQYF.

This clonotype came up many times. The chain joins TRBV28 to TRBJ2-2; TRBD2 aligns across 10 bases. The CDR3 is made up of 15 amino acids. V was pared by 5 bases and J by 6 bases, with 6 bases of the junction left unmatched. The germline V gene encodes CDR1 MDHEN and CDR2 SYDVKM. As DNA, the CDR3 is TGTGCCAGCAGTCGACTAGCGGGTCTTGCCGGGGAGCTGTTTTTT. Protein: CASSRLAGLAGELFF.

As concerns this clonotype: Sequence at one end of the junction differs from germline and may be a read error. The chain uses TRBV20-1 and TRBJ2-1, with 7 bases identical to TRBD2. This CDR3 is built from 12 residues. Germline-derived CDR1 and CDR2 are DFQATT and SNEGSKA (reference sequence). The CDR3 loop reads CNASRDYNERFF. The CDR3, as DNA: TGCAATGCTTCCCGGGACTACAATGAGCGGTTCTTC.

Comments on this clonotype: Since a much larger clone is just one base distant, this may be a read error. A read error is likely, as this CDR3 ends without the conserved phenylalanine or tryptophan. The CDR3 here is CASSRTSGRVVDEQFS. The CDR3 coding sequence is TGTGCCAGCAGTAGGACTAGCGGGAGGGTAGTGGATGAGCAGTTCTCC. The chain has TRBV6-2 or TRBV6-3 and TRBJ2-1, with TRBD2 matching 15 bases. The J segment lost 8 bases and the V segment lost 5 bases, leaving 7 bases of the junction unmatched. Germline V lookup: CDR1 MNHEY, CDR2 SVGEGT. The CDR3 runs to 16 residues.

The V call is TRBV6-1, the J call TRBJ2-1; 9 nucleotides agree with TRBD2. From germline, CDR1 is MNHNS and CDR2 SASEGT. This CDR3 contains 15 residues. V trimming: 3 bases; J trimming: 4 bases; junction bases outside the gene matches: 4. The CDR3 sequence: CASSDLAGPYNEQFF. The DNA for the CDR3 is TGTGCCAGCAGTGACCTAGCGGGACCTTACAATGAGCAGTTCTTC.

Note on this clonotype: A much larger clone sits a single nucleotide away, making a read error possible. The conserved phenylalanine or tryptophan is not found at the CDR3 terminus, so this likely reflects a read error. The chain carries TRBV7-9 and TRBJ2-1; D uncertain. Trimming removed 3 bases at V and 6 bases at J, with 12 bases between. The CDR3 contains 14 residues. CDR1 and CDR2 (germline): SEHNR, FQNEAQ (reference sequence). CDR3 loop: CASSFRQKGNEQFS. The CDR3 nucleotides read TGTGCCAGCAGCTTCCGACAAAAAGGCAATGAGCAGTTCTCC.

In its sample, this clonotype was seen many times. This rearrangement joins TRBV6-1 to TRBJ1-5, with D possibly TRBD1 on 6 matching bases. This CDR3 is built from 15 residues. Between the trimmed V and J ends, which lost 4 bases and 2 bases, there was a span of 12 bases. From germline, CDR1 is MNHNS and CDR2 SASEGT. The CDR3 protein is CASSVQGTGNQPQHF. The CDR3 DNA follows: TGTGCCAGCAGTGTGCAGGGGACGGGCAATCAGCCCCAGCATTTT.

This clonotype was observed many times. The chain couples TRBV20-1 to TRBJ2-7, with 10 bases lining up with TRBD2. Germline values: CDR1 DFQATT, CDR2 SNEGSKA (reference sequence). The length of the CDR3 is 15 residues. The V gene end was trimmed by 5 bases and the J gene end by 4 bases; junction bases not matched to a gene: 11. DNA for the CDR3: TGCAGTGCTGTAGACTCTAGCGGGAGTACGTACGAGCAGTACTTC. This translates into CSAVDSSGSTYEQYF.

The chain employs TRBV6-1 and TRBJ1-6; the D gene is possibly TRBD1 (6 bases). The CDR3 extends over 14 amino acids. Trimming removed 6 bases at V and 7 bases at J, with 13 bases between. Germline values: CDR1 MNHNS, CDR2 SASEGT. CDR3: CASSETGGNSPLHF. CDR3 nucleotide sequence: TGTGCCAGCAGCGAGACAGGAGGGAATTCACCCCTCCACTTT.

The chain links TRBV14 to TRBJ1-1; TRBD1 is a possible D gene (6 bases). Germline V gene lookup returns CDR1 SGHDN and CDR2 FVKESK. The CDR3 runs 15 residues. Trimming took 1 base from V and 5 from J, leaving 14 bases between them. The CDR3 reads CASSQVPGGGTEAFF. The CDR3 nucleotides are TGTGCCAGCAGCCAAGTGCCCGGGGGCGGAACTGAAGCTTTCTTT.

This clonotype was observed at least ten times. The chain is built from TRBV11-1 and TRBJ2-5, with TRBD2 matching over 13 bases. This CDR3 has 15 amino acids. J lost 4 bases, V lost 3 bases, and 2 bases had no gene match. Germline CDR1 reads SGHAT; CDR2 reads FQDESV (reference sequence). The CDR3 loop is CASSFGLAGVETQYF. The CDR3 DNA follows: TGTGCCAGCAGCTTTGGACTAGCGGGAGTAGAGACCCAGTACTTC.

The chain has TRBV11-2 and TRBJ2-1; 9 bases fit TRBD2. CDR1 SGHAT and CDR2 FQNNGV come from the germline V gene. The CDR3 runs to 14 residues. The trim removed 5 bases at V and 10 bases at J, leaving 9 bases unmatched. CDR3: CASSPSGKRKEQFF. CDR3 DNA sequence: TGTGCCAGCAGCCCTAGCGGGAAGCGGAAGGAGCAGTTCTTC.

Regarding this clonotype: This sequence may be a read error, since a much larger clone differs from it by one base. The chain links TRBV14 to TRBJ2-1; D remains ambiguous. V was cut by 1 base and J by 6 bases, with 10 bases left in between. Germline assignment: CDR1 SGHDN and CDR2 FVKESK. This CDR3 has 14 residues. The DNA for the CDR3 is TGTGCCAGCAGCCAAGGACGGCCGGTCAATGAGCAGTTCTTC. Its protein is CASSQGRPVNEQFF.

The table lists this clonotype with many counts. The V call is TRBV28, the J call TRBJ2-7; D gene ambiguous. Germline V gene sequence: CDR1 MDHEN, CDR2 SYDVKM. CDR3 length: 15 amino acids. V lost 1 base, J lost 6 bases, and 16 bases lay in between. CDR3 sequence: CASSLSAEPRVEQYF. DNA for the CDR3: TGTGCCAGCAGTTTATCGGCCGAACCAAGGGTCGAGCAGTACTTC. Full variable domain (missing parts from reference TRBV28 and TRBJ2-7): DVKVTQSSRYLVKRTGEKVFLECVQDMDHENMFWYRQDPGLGLRLIYFSYDVKMKEKGDIPEGYSVSREKKERFSLILESASTNQTSMYLCASSLSAEPRVEQYFGPGTRLTVT.

This clonotype was seen ten or more times. V is TRBV27 and J is TRBJ1-2; no clear D gene. V lost 3 bases and J lost 8, with 10 bases in between. The CDR3 consists of 12 residues. The germline V gene has CDR1 MNHEY and CDR2 SMNVEV (reference sequence). In DNA, the CDR3 is TGTGCCAGCAGTTTTGCGGGAGGCGGCTACACCTTC. It specifies CASSFAGGGYTF.

This clonotype was seen many times. The rearrangement links TRBV7-2 to TRBJ1-2, with unresolved D. The length of the CDR3 is 14 residues. Per the germline V gene, CDR1 is SGHTA and CDR2 is FQGNSA. V was cut by 1 base and J by 8 bases, with 14 bases left in between. The CDR3 loop is CASSLEWSQSGYTF. The CDR3 DNA follows: TGTGCCAGCAGCTTAGAGTGGTCGCAATCAGGCTACACCTTC.

CDR3 coding DNA: TGTGCCAGCTCACCAAATCAGGGCCTTCTTCCAGGGGAGCAGTACTTC. As protein: CASSPNQGLLPGEQYF. The chain employs TRBV18 and TRBJ2-7; TRBD1 might be the D (5 bases). Per the germline V gene, CDR1 is KGHSH and CDR2 is LQKENI. Trimming removed 2 bases from V and 7 bases from J, with 21 bases in between. CDR3 length: 16 amino acids.

This clonotype was detected many times. The chain has TRBV5-6 and TRBJ2-3, with TRBD2 matching 14 bases. In germline, CDR1 is SGHDT, CDR2 YYEEEE. The junction had 6 bases not matched to a gene; V was cut back by 2 bases and J by 1 base. This CDR3 is built from 18 residues. DNA for the CDR3: TGTGCCAGCAGCTTTTTGACTAGCGGGAGGGCGGGCACAGATACGCAGTATTTT. This codes for CASSFLTSGRAGTDTQYF.